This is a list of T cell receptor beta chains from one sample in a study of shared clonotypes between healthy human individuals. Sequencing used immunoSEQ multiplex PCR; TCRdb keeps in-frame clones, though not all of them. The sample lists over 400,000 clones; 81% were seen once. The sequenced material came from PBMCs. The receptor source for this set is a woman aged 40-49 years in good health. Some clones in this sample may be carry-over from other donors' samples. The conserved cysteine and the conserved F or W are not part of the CDR3 here. Fields, in order: V gene, J gene, CDR3 protein.

TRBV2	TRBJ2-3	ASSGELGTDTQY
TRBV7-8	TRBJ1-5	ASSSVGREIWPQH
TRBV25-1	TRBJ2-2	ASSERGRNTGELF
TRBV14	TRBJ2-4	ASAQTTGLAKNIQC
TRBV2	TRBJ1-3	ASSEVGGNTIY
TRBV7-3	TRBJ2-7	ASSLSGGSSYEQY
TRBV2	TRBJ1-5	ASSEGRNDQPQH
TRBV5-1	TRBJ2-7	ASSLVGGSSYEQY
TRBV4-1	TRBJ2-7	ASSQVSGRIYEQY
TRBV12-2	TRBJ2-3	ASRLARRSSGRAYSTDTQY
TRBV7-2	TRBJ2-5	ASSVGGENKETQY
TRBV11-2	TRBJ1-2	ASSLGFRDGYT
TRBV18	TRBJ2-2	ASSGIGNTGELF
TRBV4-1	TRBJ2-1	ASSQGVGRYEQF
TRBV5-1	TRBJ2-5	ASSPWGQETQY
TRBV15	TRBJ2-1	ATSTGISYNEQF
TRBV11-2	TRBJ1-3	ASSKTGTIAGNTIY
TRBV7-6	TRBJ2-2	ASSYGADTGELF
TRBV2	TRBJ2-1	ASSGWGTNNEQF
TRBV4-3	TRBJ1-1	ASSPQGSTTEAF
TRBV7-9	TRBJ1-2	ASSLSGDRLNYGYT
TRBV27	TRBJ2-7	ASSLSLGVYEQY
TRBV7-9	TRBJ2-7	ASSFGSSYEQY
TRBV19	TRBJ2-7	ASSNAANSYEQY
TRBV28	TRBJ1-2	ASSLGSVYT
TRBV27	TRBJ2-3	ASSEIRGPFTDTQY
TRBV6-1	TRBJ1-2	ASSETGTDSYGYT
TRBV4-1	TRBJ1-5	ASSHGPDQPQH
TRBV7-2	TRBJ1-2	ASSLERANGYT
TRBV19	TRBJ1-2	ASSAQTGDYGYT
TRBV9	TRBJ2-2	ASSVSGGVANTGELF
TRBV28	TRBJ2-3	ASSPTAISSTDTQY
TRBV7-9	.	ASSPREGYEQY
TRBV4-1	TRBJ2-5	ASSQVYQETQY
TRBV5-6	TRBJ2-7	ASSLDPSYEQY